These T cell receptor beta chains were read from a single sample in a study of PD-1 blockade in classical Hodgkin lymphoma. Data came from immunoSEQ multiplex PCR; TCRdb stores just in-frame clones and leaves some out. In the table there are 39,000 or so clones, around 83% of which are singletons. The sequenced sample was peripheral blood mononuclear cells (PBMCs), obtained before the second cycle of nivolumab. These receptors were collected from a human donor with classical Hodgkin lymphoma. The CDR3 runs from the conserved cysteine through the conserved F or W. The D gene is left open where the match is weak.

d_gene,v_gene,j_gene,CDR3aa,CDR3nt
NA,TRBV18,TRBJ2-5,CASSLDETQYF,TGTGCCAGCTCACTGGATGAGACCCAGTACTTC
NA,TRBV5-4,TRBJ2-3,CASSLELVGPTDTQYF,TGTGCCAGCAGCTTGGAATTGGTAGGGCCCACAGATACGCAGTATTTT
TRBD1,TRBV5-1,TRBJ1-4,CASSSPGQGGEKLFF,TGCGCCAGCAGTTCTCCGGGACAGGGAGGCGAAAAACTGTTTTTT
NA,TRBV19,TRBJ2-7,CASSIDGHSYEQYF,TGTGCCAGTAGTATAGATGGACACTCCTACGAGCAGTACTTC
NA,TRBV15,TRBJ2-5,CATSSDQGHQETQYF,TGTGCCACCAGCAGCGATCAGGGCCATCAAGAGACCCAGTACTTC
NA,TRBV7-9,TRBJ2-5,CASSERGTQETQYF,TGTGCCAGCAGCGAGAGAGGGACACAAGAGACCCAGTACTTC
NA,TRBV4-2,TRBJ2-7,CASSQAGAGSYEQYF,TGTGCCAGCAGCCAAGCGGGAGCGGGCTCCTACGAGCAGTACTTC
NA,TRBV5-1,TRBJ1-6,CASSLDRVYSPLHF,TGCGCCAGCAGCTTGGACAGGGTTTATTCACCCCTCCACTTT
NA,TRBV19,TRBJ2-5,CASSDRETQYF,TGTGCCAGTAGCGACAGGGAGACCCAGTACTTC
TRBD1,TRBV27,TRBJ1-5,CASSLDRGWPQHF,TGTGCCAGCAGTTTGGACAGGGGGTGGCCCCAGCATTTT
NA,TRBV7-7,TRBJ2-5,CASSSNPGSQETQYF,TGTGCTAGCAGCTCGAACCCGGGCAGTCAAGAGACCCAGTACTTC
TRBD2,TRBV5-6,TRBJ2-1,CASSFGGRRSYNEQFF,TGTGCCAGCAGCTTTGGCGGGAGGAGGTCCTACAATGAGCAGTTCTTC
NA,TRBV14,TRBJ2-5,CASSHWGQETQYF,TGTGCCAGCAGCCACTGGGGGCAAGAGACCCAGTACTTC
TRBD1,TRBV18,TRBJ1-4,CASSPDRGDEKLFF,TGTGCCAGCTCACCTGACAGGGGTGACGAAAAACTGTTTTTT
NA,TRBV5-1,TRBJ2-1,CASSPLSRANEQFF,TGCGCCAGCAGCCCCCTAAGTAGAGCCAATGAGCAGTTCTTC
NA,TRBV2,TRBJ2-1,CASSYGTEYNEQFF,TGTGCCAGCAGTTACGGGACGGAATACAATGAGCAGTTCTTC
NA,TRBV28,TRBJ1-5,CASSIGGFDSNQPQHF,TGTGCCAGCAGTATAGGGGGGTTCGATAGCAATCAGCCCCAGCATTTT
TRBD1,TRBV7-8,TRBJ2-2,CASSLQTGDTGELFF,TGTGCCAGCAGCTTGCAAACAGGGGACACCGGGGAGCTGTTTTTT